A selection of T cell receptor beta chains follows, all from one sample in a study of blood T cell repertoires in COVID-19. Produced via immunoSEQ multiplex PCR; TCRdb's table is partial and in-frame only. The repertoire consists of just over 250,000 clones, with about 90% occurring once and the leading ten covering about 9.4%. Sequences were obtained from peripheral blood. These receptors all stem from a woman in her 70s with COVID-19, enrolled during active disease. Each CDR3 is given with its conserved first and last residue. The D gene is left open where the match is weak. Expanded clones are given a class, and other clones once, few, many or no size at all.

NA NA TRBJ1-6 TRBV11-3 CASSPPDWGRSPLHF TGTGCCAGCAGCCCGCCGGACTGGGGAAGATCACCCCTCCACTTT
NA NA TRBJ2-7 TRBV11-2 CASSSGGVGEQYF TGTGCCAGCAGCTCCGGCGGGGTCGGCGAGCAGTACTTC
TRBD1 NA TRBJ2-5 TRBV27 CASNGRPGGTQYF TGTGCCAGCAATGGTCGGCCAGGGGGGACCCAGTACTTC
NA NA TRBJ2-5 TRBV15 CATSRDEIAQTQYF TGTGCCACCAGCAGAGATGAGATAGCGCAGACCCAGTACTTC
NA NA TRBJ1-4 TRBV27 CASRGNRAANEKLFF TGTGCCAGCAGGGGGAACAGGGCAGCTAATGAAAAACTGTTTTTT
NA NA TRBJ2-1 TRBV18 CASSLKNEQFF TGTGCCAGCTCACTCAAAAATGAGCAGTTCTTC
NA NA TRBJ2-5 TRBV27 CASSPRGVSQNQETQYF TGTGCCAGCAGTCCCAGGGGGGTTTCTCAAAACCAAGAGACCCAGTACTTC
TRBD1 NA TRBJ1-1 TRBV27 CASSLGQGGARRDTEAFF TGTGCCAGCAGTTTAGGACAGGGGGGCGCGAGAAGGGACACTGAAGCTTTCTTT
NA NA TRBJ2-6 TRBV18 CASSPTLSTGSGANVLTF TGTGCCAGCTCACCGACGTTAAGCACAGGATCTGGGGCCAACGTCCTGACTTTC
NA NA TRBJ2-3 TRBV12-3/TRBV12-4 CARPGQGTDTQYF TGTGCCAGACCGGGACAAGGCACAGATACGCAGTATTTT
NA NA TRBJ1-2 TRBV28 CASSPQKNYGYTF TGTGCCAGCAGTCCCCAGAAGAACTATGGCTACACCTTC
TRBD2 NA TRBJ2-3 TRBV7-6 CASSSLPAGTDTQYF TGTGCCAGCAGCTCTTTACCAGCGGGAACAGATACGCAGTATTTT
NA NA TRBJ1-1 TRBV4-1 CASSSPGSNTEAFF TGCGCCAGCAGCTCCCCCGGGTCGAACACTGAAGCTTTCTTT
TRBD2 NA TRBJ2-7 TRBV5-6 CASSWGWTSGYEQYF TGTGCCAGCAGCTGGGGGTGGACTAGCGGCTACGAGCAGTACTTC
NA once TRBJ2-3 TRBV11-2 CASSFVTVGTQYF TGTGCCAGCAGCTTTGTGACTGTAGGTACGCAGTATTTT
TRBD2 NA TRBJ2-1 TRBV6-1 CASSEGGLAGLF TGTGCCAGCAGTGAGGGGGGACTAGCGGGCCTCTTC
NA once TRBJ1-6 TRBV18 CASSPKNTQGGSPLHF TGTGCCAGCTCACCAAAGAATACGCAGGGTGGTTCACCCCTCCACTTT
TRBD1 NA TRBJ1-1 TRBV28 CASSLFGTAMNTEAFF TGTGCCAGCAGTTTATTCGGGACAGCCATGAACACTGAAGCTTTCTTT
NA NA TRBJ1-2 TRBV2 CASSDRGDNYGYTF TGTGCCAGCAGTGACAGGGGAGATAACTATGGCTACACCTTC
TRBD1 NA TRBJ1-4 TRBV6-2/TRBV6-3 CASSTWDRTDEKLFF TGTGCCAGCAGTACTTGGGACAGGACGGATGAAAAACTGTTTTTT
TRBD2 NA TRBJ2-3 TRBV4-1 CASSQDKSGRDTQYF TGCGCCAGCAGCCAAGACAAGAGCGGGAGAGATACGCAGTATTTT
TRBD1 NA TRBJ2-7 TRBV28 CASGAGGSEQYF TGTGCCAGCGGGGCAGGGGGTTCCGAGCAGTACTTC
NA NA TRBJ2-7 TRBV3-1/TRBV3-2 CASSRGSYEQYF TGTGCCAGCAGCAGAGGGTCCTACGAGCAGTACTTC
TRBD1 NA TRBJ1-4 TRBV2 CATHRGQEEKLFF TGTGCCACCCACAGGGGGCAGGAGGAAAAACTGTTTTTT
NA once TRBJ2-1 TRBV5-6 CASTKYNEQFF TGTGCCAGCACTAAATACAATGAGCAGTTCTTC
TRBD1 NA TRBJ2-2 TRBV30 CATRDRGSGELFF TGTGCCACCCGGGACAGGGGGTCCGGGGAGCTGTTTTTT
NA NA TRBJ1-1 TRBV10-3 CAISGTAAEAFF TGTGCCATCAGTGGGACAGCCGCTGAAGCTTTCTTT
TRBD2 NA TRBJ2-3 TRBV28 CASSPPGTSGNTDTQYF TGTGCCAGCAGTCCTCCCGGGACTAGCGGGAACACAGATACGCAGTATTTT
TRBD1 NA TRBJ1-4 TRBV5-1 CASSPHRGDNEKLFF TGCGCCAGCAGCCCGCACAGGGGCGACAATGAAAAACTGTTTTTT
NA once TRBJ2-7 TRBV12-3/TRBV12-4 CASSYRRTYEQYF TGTGCCAGCAGCTACAGGAGAACCTACGAGCAGTACTTC
NA NA TRBJ1-1 TRBV19 CASPDRSNTEAFF TGTGCCAGTCCGGACAGATCGAACACTGAAGCTTTCTTT
NA NA TRBJ1-4 TRBV6-5 CASRRFNEKLFF TGTGCCAGCAGGCGATTTAATGAAAAACTGTTTTTT
NA NA TRBJ2-3 TRBV7-3 CASSSSTDTQYF TGTGCCAGCAGCTCAAGCACAGATACGCAGTATTTT
TRBD2 few TRBJ2-1 TRBV14 CASSLPGLAGEQFF TGTGCCAGCAGCCTTCCGGGACTAGCGGGAGAGCAGTTCTTC
NA NA TRBJ2-3 TRBV5-1 CASSLDGSIDTQYF TGCGCCAGCAGCTTAGACGGGAGTATAGATACGCAGTATTTT
TRBD2 NA TRBJ2-2 TRBV4-2 CASSRRLGTSGSANTGELFF TGTGCCAGCAGTCGAAGGCTGGGGACTAGCGGGAGCGCGAACACCGGGGAGCTGTTTTTT
TRBD1 once TRBJ1-2 TRBV5-4 CASRLDRGDGYTF TGTGCCAGCAGGCTCGACAGGGGGGATGGCTACACCTTC
NA few TRBJ1-5 TRBV7-9 CASSFSMSSSNQPQHF TGTGCCAGCAGCTTTTCGATGTCGAGTAGCAATCAGCCCCAGCATTTT
TRBD1 few TRBJ1-2 TRBV29-1 CSVPTGGYGYTF TGCAGCGTTCCCACAGGGGGCTATGGCTACACCTTC
TRBD1 NA TRBJ1-5 TRBV6-2/TRBV6-3 CASSSGQGGGQPQHF TGTGCCAGCAGTTCGGGACAGGGAGGGGGTCAGCCCCAGCATTTT
NA NA TRBJ2-5 TRBV5-4 CASNPGVTETQYF TGTGCCAGCAATCCAGGGGTGACGGAGACCCAGTACTTC
TRBD2 NA TRBJ2-1 TRBV7-3 CASSLRTSGYNEQFF TGTGCCAGCAGCTTAAGGACTAGCGGCTACAATGAGCAGTTCTTC
NA NA TRBJ2-7 TRBV28 CASLPALRGEQYF TGTGCCAGCTTACCCGCCTTACGGGGTGAGCAGTACTTC
NA NA TRBJ1-6 TRBV28 CASKQGINNSPLHF TGTGCCAGCAAACAGGGTATTAATAATTCACCCCTCCACTTT
TRBD1 NA TRBJ1-2 TRBV18 CASSPEIPGQGAYGYTF TGTGCCAGCTCACCAGAGATCCCGGGACAGGGGGCTTATGGCTACACCTTC
TRBD2 NA TRBJ2-7 TRBV7-6 CASTPWGTSGRQYEQYF TGTGCCAGCACCCCCTGGGGGACTAGCGGGAGGCAGTACGAGCAGTACTTC
NA NA TRBJ2-5 TRBV9 CASSVSGRQETQYF TGTGCCAGCAGCGTATCTGGGCGCCAAGAGACCCAGTACTTC
NA once TRBJ1-1 TRBV28 CASSKPVGNTEAFF TGTGCCAGCAGCAAGCCCGTCGGGAACACTGAAGCTTTCTTT
NA NA TRBJ2-5 TRBV3-1/TRBV3-2 CASSHGQGYQETQYF TGTGCCAGCAGCCATGGGCAGGGGTACCAAGAGACCCAGTACTTC
NA once TRBJ2-7 TRBV9 CASSPRLGPEQYF TGTGCCAGCAGCCCCCGACTAGGTCCCGAGCAGTACTTC
NA once TRBJ1-6 TRBV10-3 CAIRGGASSYNSPLHF TGTGCCATCAGGGGGGGAGCGAGCTCCTATAATTCACCCCTCCACTTT
NA NA TRBJ2-5 TRBV7-2 CASSLWYSQFETQYF TGTGCCAGCAGCTTATGGTATTCCCAGTTTGAGACCCAGTACTTC
NA NA TRBJ1-6 TRBV4-3 CASSQGLSPLHF TGCGCCAGCAGCCAAGGACTTTCACCCCTCCACTTT
TRBD2 NA TRBJ2-2 TRBV7-8 CASRWTSGRGSAGELFF TGTGCCAGCCGCTGGACTAGCGGGAGGGGTTCGGCCGGGGAGCTGTTTTTT